One sample yielded the 5 T cell receptor beta chains listed below, sequenced in a study of cytomegalovirus exposure and HLA in healthy donors. The PCR ran on 60 Vbeta and 13 Jbeta primers. Using immunoSEQ multiplex PCR, the repertoire was profiled, and TCRdb retains in-frame clones only, with some absent. The table includes some 140,000 clones, 76% detected once. Sequencing was done on a sample of PBMCs. Source of these receptors: a man between 35 and 55 years old in good health and CMV-seronegative.

A few counts support this clone. V gene TRBV7-2 combines with J gene TRBJ2-5; TRBD2 matches at 7 bases. The CDR3 totals 14 residues. Trimming removed 7 bases from V and 2 bases from J; junction bases left unmatched: 7. Per the germline V gene, CDR1 is SGHTA and CDR2 is FQGNSA. The CDR3 reads CASTALGGQETQYF. Written as DNA, the CDR3 is TGTGCCAGCACCGCGCTGGGAGGGCAAGAGACCCAGTACTTC. The whole variable domain, remainder taken from reference TRBV7-2 and TRBJ2-5, is GAGVSQSPSNKVTEKGKDVELRCDPISGHTALYWYRQSLGQGLEFLIYFQGNSAPDKSGLPSDRFSAERTGGSVSTLTIQRTQQEDSAVYLCASTALGGQETQYFGPGTRLLVL.

The rearrangement joins TRBV18 to TRBJ2-5; TRBD1 matches 9 bases. Germline CDR1 KGHSH, CDR2 LQKENI. V was pared by 0 bases and J by 5 bases, with 4 bases of the junction left unmatched. CDR3 length: 15 residues. Here the CDR3 reads CASSPPRTGVETQYF. CDR3 bases: TGTGCCAGCTCACCACCCCGGACAGGGGTCGAGACCCAGTACTTC. Looking up the rest from reference TRBV18 and TRBJ2-5 gives the full variable domain: NAGVMQNPRHLVRRRGQEARLRCSPMKGHSHVYWYRQLPEEGLKFMVYLQKENIIDESGMPKERFSAEFPKEGPSILRIQQVVRGDSAAYFCASSPPRTGVETQYFGPGTRLLVL.

This chain links TRBV19 with TRBJ2-3; 10 nucleotides agree with TRBD2. V dropped 6 bases and J dropped 1; count of bases not matched to a gene: 7. CDR1 and CDR2 from the germline V gene are LNHDA and SQIVND (reference sequence). This CDR3 contains 16 residues. CDR3 DNA sequence: TGTGCCAGTAGACGAACCGGGACTAGCGGCACAGATACGCAGTATTTT. As protein: CASRRTGTSGTDTQYF.

This clone has a handful of counts. The genes are TRBV9 and TRBJ1-1, with a tentative D call TRBD1 (6 bases). Germline CDR1 reads SGDLS; CDR2 reads YYNGEE. V lost 4 bases and J 1 base, leaving 17 bases between the germline ends. The CDR3 loop spans 16 amino acids. In DNA, the CDR3 is TGTGCCAGCAGCCCAAGCTACAGGGCATCGAACACTGAAGCTTTCTTT. Translating it yields CASSPSYRASNTEAFF.

V usage is TRBV5-1 and J usage is TRBJ1-6; the D gene is possibly TRBD1 (6 bases). CDR3 length equals 15 residues. The V and J ends lost 4 bases and 9 bases respectively, with 17 bases between them. Germline V CDR1 and CDR2: SGHRS, YFSETQ. The CDR3 DNA reads TGCGCCAGCAGCCCAGCGGGACACCTTATTTCACCCCTCCACTTT. Residues: CASSPAGHLISPLHF.